This T cell receptor (beta chain) was retrieved from a study of TIL therapy for anti-PD-1-resistant metastatic lung cancer. Study-level points and caveats: TIL cultures after expansion showed higher clonality and lower diversity than baseline tumor (median about 5.6% vs 31%).

The immunoSEQ assay was v3. Libraries were sequenced to 1.5 million to 2.5 million read pairs (survey) or about 5-6 million (deep). Method: immunoSEQ multiplex PCR; TCRdb's copy keeps in-frame clones and lacks some. The sample has more than 10,000 clones; around 54% are singletons. Time point of the sample: pre-treatment sample, taken before nivolumab and TIL therapy. Tumor tissue came from excised metastases, mostly pleural nodules or supraclavicular lymph nodes. Of note for this clone: Antigen: not known.

The germline V gene encodes CDR1 SGHNT and CDR2 YYREEE (reference sequence). This CDR3 comprises 13 residues. The V end lost 3 bases, the J end lost 7 bases, and 12 bases lay between the germline ends. Sequenced material: tumor tissue, taken at baseline. The sequence came from a person between 25 and 80 years old with non-small cell lung cancer. The chain recombines TRBV5-4 with TRBJ2-3; D not resolved. DNA of the CDR3: TGTGCCAGCAGCTCCGAGGTGGGAAATACGCAGTATTTT. This gives the protein CASSSEVGNTQYF.